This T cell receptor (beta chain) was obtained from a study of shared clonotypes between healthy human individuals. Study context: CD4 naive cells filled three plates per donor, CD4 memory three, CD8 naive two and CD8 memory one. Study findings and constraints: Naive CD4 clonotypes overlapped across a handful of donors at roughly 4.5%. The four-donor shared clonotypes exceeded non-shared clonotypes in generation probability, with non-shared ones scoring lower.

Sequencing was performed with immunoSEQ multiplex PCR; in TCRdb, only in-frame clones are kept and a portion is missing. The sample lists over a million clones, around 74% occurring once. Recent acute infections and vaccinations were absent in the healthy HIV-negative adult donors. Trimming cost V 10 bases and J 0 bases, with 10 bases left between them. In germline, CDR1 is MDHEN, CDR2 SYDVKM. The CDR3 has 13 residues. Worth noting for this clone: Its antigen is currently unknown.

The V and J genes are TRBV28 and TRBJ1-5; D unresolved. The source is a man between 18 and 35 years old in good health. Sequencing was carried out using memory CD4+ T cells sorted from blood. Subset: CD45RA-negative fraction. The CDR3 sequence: CATRSYSNQPQHF. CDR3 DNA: TGTGCCACCCGCTCTTATAGCAATCAGCCCCAGCATTTT.